Listed here are 20 T cell receptor beta chains from one sample, sequenced in a study of cytomegalovirus exposure and HLA in healthy donors. PCR amplification relied on 60 Vbeta primers (plus 13 Jbeta primers). This table comes from immunoSEQ multiplex PCR, and its TCRdb copy is limited to in-frame clones, with some not included. The sample includes approximately 120,000 clones. Sequencing was performed on PBMCs. These receptors were collected from a middle-aged man in good health and CMV-seronegative.

The chain employs TRBV10-3 and TRBJ2-7; 11 positions match TRBD1. V lost 6 bases and J lost 4; bases outside the gene matches: 8. Per the germline V gene, CDR1 is ENHRY and CDR2 is SYGVKD. There are 15 residues in the CDR3. This CDR3 is CAISGGQGATYEQYF. In DNA form, the CDR3 reads TGTGCCATCAGCGGTGGACAGGGGGCGACGTACGAGCAGTACTTC.

The chain joins TRBV4-2 to TRBJ1-5; the D is unclear. The CDR3 is 15 residues long. Trimming took 4 bases from V and 4 from J, leaving 14 bases between them. Germline values: CDR1 LGHNA, CDR2 YNFKEQ. The CDR3 region has the DNA TGTGCCAGCAGCCCGGTCGAGACGGGAAATCAGCCCCAGCATTTT. Protein: CASSPVETGNQPQHF.

The rearrangement links TRBV29-1 to TRBJ2-6, with 9 bases lining up with TRBD1. The CDR3 is 15 residues long. Per germline, CDR1 SQVTM and CDR2 ANQGSEA. The V gene end was trimmed by 7 bases and the J gene end by 0 bases; junction bases not matched to a gene: 4. CDR3 region: CSAGTGSSGANVLTF. Here the CDR3 DNA reads TGCAGCGCCGGGACAGGGAGCTCTGGGGCCAACGTCCTGACTTTC.

The chain links TRBV13 to TRBJ2-7, with TRBD1 matching over 8 bases. The CDR3 is 13 amino acids. V lost 4 bases and J lost 5; bases outside the gene matches: 4. Germline V gives CDR1 PRHDT, CDR2 FYEKMQ (reference sequence). CDR3 sequence (DNA): TGTGCCAGCAGCTACGGACAGGGCCACGAGCAGTACTTC. It specifies CASSYGQGHEQYF.

The V and J genes are TRBV28 and TRBJ1-1, with TRBD1 as a possible D gene (6 bases). V lost 5 bases, J lost 6 bases, and 16 bases lay in between. CDR3 size: 14 residues. The germline V gene has CDR1 MDHEN and CDR2 SYDVKM. CDR3 amino acids: CASSAGWGRAEAFF. The CDR3 coding sequence is TGTGCCAGCAGTGCCGGCTGGGGGCGAGCTGAAGCTTTCTTT.

The chain carries TRBV7-3 and TRBJ2-2; D not certain. The germline V gene encodes CDR1 SGHTA and CDR2 FQGTGA. CDR3 length: 12 residues. V lost 5 bases to trimming and J lost 5 bases, with 6 bases between them. The DNA of the CDR3 is TGTGCCAGCAGCCGGTCAACCGGGGAGCTGTTTTTT. This codes for CASSRSTGELFF.

This rearrangement joins TRBV6-1 to TRBJ2-6, with a tentative D call TRBD2 (7 bases). The CDR3 spans 15 residues. Trimming removed 7 bases from V and 2 bases from J, with 12 bases in between. The V gene's germline CDR1 is MNHNS and CDR2 SASEGT. The CDR3 loop is CASTGGRAGANVLTF. As DNA, the CDR3 is TGTGCCAGCACCGGGGGGCGGGCTGGGGCCAACGTCCTGACTTTC.

V is TRBV18 and J is TRBJ1-1; tentatively, D is TRBD1 (5 bases). This CDR3 is 15 amino acids long. V was clipped by 4 bases and J by 3 bases, with 15 bases between them. Germline V gene lookup returns CDR1 KGHSH and CDR2 LQKENI. The CDR3 loop is CASSQEQGGHTEAFF. The CDR3 region has the DNA TGTGCCAGCTCACAAGAGCAGGGAGGGCACACTGAAGCTTTCTTT. The full variable domain, rest sourced from reference TRBV18 and TRBJ1-1, is NAGVMQNPRHLVRRRGQEARLRCSPMKGHSHVYWYRQLPEEGLKFMVYLQKENIIDESGMPKERFSAEFPKEGPSILRIQQVVRGDSAAYFCASSQEQGGHTEAFFGQGTRLTVV.

This chain links TRBV2 with TRBJ2-3; 9 bases match TRBD2. Unmatched junction bases numbered 3, after V lost 0 bases and J lost 2 bases. CDR3 length: 16 residues. Germline loops: CDR1 SNHLY, CDR2 FYNNEI. CDR3 sequence (DNA): TGTGCCAGCAGTGAAGCCACTAGCGGGTTCACAGATACGCAGTATTTT. Its protein is CASSEATSGFTDTQYF.

The chain has TRBV6-6 and TRBJ2-1; D is unclear. Trimming shortened V by 3 bases and J by 6 bases, and 6 bases separated the two germline ends. Germline V CDR1 and CDR2: MNHNY, SVGAGI (reference sequence). The length of the CDR3 is 12 residues. In nucleotides, the CDR3 is TGTGCCAGCAGTTATTCGGTCAATGAGCAGTTCTTC. It yields the protein CASSYSVNEQFF.

The chain has TRBV30 and TRBJ1-5, with D maybe TRBD1 (5 bases). This CDR3 has 13 residues. Per the germline V gene, CDR1 is GTSNPN and CDR2 is SVGIG (reference sequence). The germline V and J ends were trimmed by 1 base and 2 bases, with 6 bases remaining between them. This CDR3 reads CAWSETGNQPQHF. The CDR3 DNA follows: TGTGCCTGGAGTGAGACAGGCAATCAGCCCCAGCATTTT.

The chain is built from TRBV7-9 and TRBJ2-7; D is ambiguous. This CDR3 is 13 amino acids long. The germline V gene has CDR1 SEHNR and CDR2 FQNEAQ (reference sequence). Trimming cost V 1 base and J 7 bases, with 11 bases left between them. Here the CDR3 reads CASSLGINLEQYF. In nucleotides, the CDR3 is TGTGCCAGCAGCTTAGGAATCAACTTAGAGCAGTACTTC.

V is TRBV5-1 and J is TRBJ2-1, with 13 positions matching TRBD2. The V gene end was trimmed by 5 bases and the J gene end by 10 bases; junction bases not matched to a gene: 9. CDR1 SGHRS and CDR2 YFSETQ come from the germline V gene. This CDR3 is 15 amino acids long. The CDR3 protein is CASSRTSGREGEQFF. The DNA of the CDR3 is TGCGCCAGCAGTCGTACTAGCGGGAGGGAAGGAGAGCAGTTCTTC.

The rearrangement uses TRBV5-8 and TRBJ1-5; D not resolved. Germline loops: CDR1 SGHTS, CDR2 YDEGEE. The CDR3 covers 15 residues. Trimming removed 0 bases from V and 5 bases from J, with 12 bases in between. CDR3 DNA: TGTGCCAGCAGCTTGGTAAGGGAGGTGTATCAGCCCCAGCATTTT. It specifies CASSLVREVYQPQHF.

The chain carries TRBV6-1 and TRBJ1-2, with 7 positions matching TRBD1. Germline-derived CDR1 and CDR2 are MNHNS and SASEGT. The CDR3 is 13 residues long. J lost 3 bases, V lost 7 bases, and 5 bases had no gene match. The CDR3 region has the DNA TGTGCCAGCACCACGGGACAGCACTATGGCTACACCTTC. This translates into CASTTGQHYGYTF.

The chain has TRBV2 and TRBJ2-1, with 10 bases that match TRBD1. V gave up 6 bases and J gave up 8 bases; unmatched junction bases: 13. Per the germline V gene, CDR1 is SNHLY and CDR2 is FYNNEI. The CDR3 is 16 amino acids. This chain's CDR3 is CASRDLKTGGIDEQFF. The CDR3 DNA reads TGTGCCAGCAGAGACCTAAAGACAGGGGGCATAGATGAGCAGTTCTTC.

V usage is TRBV6-5 and J usage is TRBJ2-5, with D possibly TRBD2 on 5 matching bases. This CDR3 contains 14 residues. Looked up from germline, CDR1 is MNHEY and CDR2 is SVGAGI. Deletions cut 2 bases from V and 5 bases from J, with 12 bases between. The CDR3 here is CASSYKRSWETQYF. CDR3 coding DNA: TGTGCCAGCAGTTACAAGCGGTCCTGGGAGACCCAGTACTTC.

The chain has TRBV30 and TRBJ2-2, with 7 bases matching TRBD1. CDR3 length: 13 residues. CDR1 is GTSNPN and CDR2 is SVGIG in the germline V gene (reference sequence). After removal of 7 bases from V and 5 bases from J, the junction contained 7 bases not matched to a gene. CDR3 sequence: CASQGDRTGELFF. The CDR3 region has the DNA TGTGCCTCTCAGGGGGATAGAACCGGGGAGCTGTTTTTT. Based on the CDR3 plus reference TRBV30 and TRBJ2-2, the full variable domain is SQTIHQWPATLVQPVGSPLSLECTVEGTSNPNLYWYRQAAGRGLQLLFYSVGIGQISSEVPQNLSASRPQDRQFILSSKKLLLSDSGFYLCASQGDRTGELFFGEGSRLTVL.

The CDR3 reads CASSLDGGLAEHGEQFF. CDR3 coding DNA: TGTGCCAGCAGCTTAGATGGGGGACTAGCGGAGCATGGTGAGCAGTTCTTC. The rearrangement links TRBV11-3 to TRBJ2-1; 11 bases map to TRBD2. This CDR3 is built from 17 residues. V was pared by 0 bases and J by 9 bases, with 10 bases of the junction left unmatched. Germline lookup yields CDR1 SGHNT and CDR2 YENEEA.

The chain uses TRBV5-6 and TRBJ2-7; 7 nucleotides line up with TRBD1. CDR3 length: 15 amino acids. Trimming at V came to 2 bases and at J to 1 base, leaving 6 bases not matched to a gene. The germline V gene encodes CDR1 SGHDT and CDR2 YYEEEE. The CDR3 region is CASSFLGTASYEQYF. The CDR3 DNA reads TGTGCCAGCAGCTTCCTCGGGACAGCTTCCTACGAGCAGTACTTC.